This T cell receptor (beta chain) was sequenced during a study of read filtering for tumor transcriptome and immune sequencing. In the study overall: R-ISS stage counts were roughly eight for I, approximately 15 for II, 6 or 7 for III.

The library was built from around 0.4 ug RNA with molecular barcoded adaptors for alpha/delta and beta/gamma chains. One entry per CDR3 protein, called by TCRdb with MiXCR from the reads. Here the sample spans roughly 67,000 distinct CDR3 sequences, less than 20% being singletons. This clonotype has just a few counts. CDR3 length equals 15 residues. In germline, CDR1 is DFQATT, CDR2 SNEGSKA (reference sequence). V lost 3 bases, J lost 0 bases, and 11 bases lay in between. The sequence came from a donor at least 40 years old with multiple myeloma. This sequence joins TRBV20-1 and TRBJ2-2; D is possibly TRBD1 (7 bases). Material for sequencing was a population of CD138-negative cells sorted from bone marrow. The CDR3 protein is CSASGGGANTGELFF. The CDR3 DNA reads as TGCAGTGCTAGTGGAGGGGGCGCGAACACCGGGGAGCTGTTTTTT.